The 7 T cell receptor beta chains listed next were all sequenced from one sample in a study of blood T cell repertoires in COVID-19. This table comes from immunoSEQ multiplex PCR, and its TCRdb copy is limited to in-frame clones, with some not included. Of tens of thousands of clones in the sample, around 82% were seen once. Source material: peripheral blood. These receptors were collected from a man aged 40-49 years with acute or convalescent COVID-19.

This chain connects TRBV14 to TRBJ2-3, with D tentatively TRBD2 (5 bases). V dropped 1 base and J dropped 4 bases, with 9 bases sitting between them. Germline V gene lookup returns CDR1 SGHDN and CDR2 FVKESK. This CDR3 is built from 14 residues. DNA of the CDR3: TGTGCCAGCAGCCAAGGGAGGAGCCCAGATACGCAGTATTTT. Amino acids: CASSQGRSPDTQYF.

This clone has more than one count but fewer than ten. This chain joins TRBV2 and TRBJ1-2; possibly TRBD1 for D (6 bases). The CDR3 runs to 16 residues. V was clipped by 10 bases and J by 5 bases, with 26 bases between them. The V gene's germline CDR1 is SNHLY and CDR2 FYNNEI. Here the CDR3 reads CAIPRRGGKTEYGYTF. CDR3 sequence (DNA): TGTGCCATCCCCCGAAGGGGGGGCAAGACGGAGTATGGCTACACCTTC.

The chain carries TRBV9 and TRBJ1-1, with unresolved D. Germline lookup yields CDR1 SGDLS and CDR2 YYNGEE. The germline V and J ends were trimmed by 1 base and 1 base, with 5 bases remaining between them. The CDR3 has 13 residues. CDR3 residues: CASSVSGNTEAFF. CDR3 DNA sequence: TGTGCCAGCAGCGTATCAGGGAACACTGAAGCTTTCTTT.

This clone came up once. The CDR3 reads CASSFRTGTMNTEAFF. The CDR3 region has the DNA TGTGCCAGCAGCTTTCGGACAGGGACTATGAACACTGAAGCTTTCTTT. This chain joins TRBV7-9 and TRBJ1-1; TRBD1 matches 8 bases. Germline CDR1 and CDR2: SEHNR and FQNEAQ (reference sequence). The CDR3 is 16 residues long. Trimming cost V 3 bases and J 0 bases; bases outside gene matches: 6.

The chain couples TRBV7-2 to TRBJ1-2; 9 nucleotides match TRBD1. CDR3 length equals 15 residues. Germline CDR1 and CDR2: SGHTA and FQGNSA. The trim removed 5 bases at V and 6 bases at J, leaving 10 bases unmatched. The CDR3 DNA reads as TGTGCCAGCAGCCGTCCCGGGACAGGGTACGATGGCTACACCTTC. As protein: CASSRPGTGYDGYTF.

The chain combines TRBV28 with TRBJ2-1, with a possible D match to TRBD1 (6 bases). This CDR3 region has 12 residues. V lost 11 bases and J lost 7, with 15 bases in between. Germline-derived CDR1 and CDR2 are MDHEN and SYDVKM. CDR3 sequence reads: CAATDRHNEQFF. CDR3 in DNA: TGTGCCGCAACTGACAGGCATAATGAGCAGTTCTTC. The entire variable domain, with the rest obtained from reference TRBV28 and TRBJ2-1, is as follows: DVKVTQSSRYLVKRTGEKVFLECVQDMDHENMFWYRQDPGLGLRLIYFSYDVKMKEKGDIPEGYSVSREKKERFSLILESASTNQTSMYLCAATDRHNEQFFGPGTRLTVL.

The chain joins TRBV19 to TRBJ1-5; possibly TRBD1 for D (5 bases). Per the germline V gene, CDR1 is LNHDA and CDR2 is SQIVND (reference sequence). The V end was cut by 8 bases, the J end by 0 bases, with 17 bases between. The CDR3 totals 16 residues. CDR3 in amino acids: CASVPQGLSSNQPQHF. In nucleotides, the CDR3 is TGTGCCAGTGTACCTCAGGGCCTTTCTAGCAATCAGCCCCAGCATTTT.